This T cell receptor (beta chain) was recorded in a study of shared clonotypes between healthy human individuals. Study-wide findings and caveats: The low donor count limited represented genetic and exposure-history diversity.

Germline V gives CDR1 SGHTA, CDR2 FQGNSA. This CDR3 is 16 amino acids long. V was shortened by 4 bases and J by 0 bases, with 10 bases between the two germline ends. A note on this clone: The antigen remains undetermined.

For sorted subsets, roughly 210 ng DNA per replicate equaled 30,000 or so T cell genomes. Data came from immunoSEQ multiplex PCR; TCRdb stores just in-frame clones and leaves some out. The table records roughly 2.2 million clones, around 92% of them present only once. The genes are TRBV7-2 and TRBJ2-6; D ambiguous. This receptor was obtained from a man aged 18 to 29 in good health. Some clones in this sample may be carry-over from other donors' samples. The sample taken for sequencing was naive CD4+ T cells from PBMCs. The subset denotes: CD45RA+ positively selected. The CDR3 is CASSSGRSSGANVLTF. The CDR3 DNA follows: TGTGCCAGCAGCTCAGGACGGAGCTCTGGGGCCAACGTCCTGACTTTC.